This is a list of T cell receptor beta chains from one sample in a study of T cells in Graves' hyperthyroidism and ophthalmopathy. TCRdb independently ran MiXCR on the multiplex PCR reads; one entry per CDR3 protein. The table shows some 400,000 distinct CDR3 sequences, with 19% occurring only once. The source material was blood. The origin of the receptors is a young woman with Graves' hyperthyroidism. CDR3s include the opening cysteine and the closing phenylalanine or tryptophan. Fields, in order: V gene, D gene, clone size, CDR3 length, J gene, CDR3 protein, CDR3 DNA. The D gene is left open where the match is weak. Where a row states a size, it is once, few, many or the class of an expanded clone; other rows omit it.

v_call: TRBV3-1; d_call: TRBD1; clone_size: many; cdr3_length: 16; j_call: TRBJ1-2; cdr3_aa: CASSPGQFGAGYGYTF; cdr3_nt: TGTGCCAGCAGCCCGGGACAGTTCGGGGCTGGCTATGGCTACACCTTC
v_call: TRBV11-3; d_call: -; clone_size: -; cdr3_length: 14; j_call: TRBJ2-7; cdr3_aa: CASSLVIGSHEQYF; cdr3_nt: TGTGCCAGCAGCTTAGTGATAGGGTCCCACGAGCAGTACTTC
v_call: TRBV5-5; d_call: -; clone_size: many; cdr3_length: 16; j_call: TRBJ1-5; cdr3_aa: CASSSHPRPGDQPQHF; cdr3_nt: TGTGCCAGCAGCTCCCACCCCCGTCCGGGGGATCAGCCCCAGCATTTT
v_call: TRBV5-1; d_call: -; clone_size: few; cdr3_length: 17; j_call: TRBJ2-7; cdr3_aa: CASSPGRAGVSSYEQYF; cdr3_nt: TGCGCCAGCAGCCCGGGGCGGGCCGGGGTTAGCTCCTACGAGCAGTACTTC
v_call: TRBV5-1; d_call: -; clone_size: many; cdr3_length: 14; j_call: TRBJ1-1; cdr3_aa: CASSVKVEDTEAFF; cdr3_nt: TGCGCCAGCAGCGTGAAGGTAGAGGACACTGAAGCTTTCTTT
v_call: TRBV3-1; d_call: -; clone_size: -; cdr3_length: 13; j_call: TRBJ2-2; cdr3_aa: CASSRRNTGELFF; cdr3_nt: TGTGCCAGCAGCCGTAGAAACACCGGGGAGCTGTTTTTT
v_call: TRBV6-2/TRBV6-3; d_call: -; clone_size: many; cdr3_length: 13; j_call: TRBJ1-3; cdr3_aa: CASSYSMGNTIYF; cdr3_nt: TGTGCCAGCAGTTACTCGATGGGAAACACCATATATTTT
v_call: TRBV28; d_call: TRBD1; clone_size: many; cdr3_length: 14; j_call: TRBJ1-1; cdr3_aa: CASSTQSRDSKAFF; cdr3_nt: TGTGCCAGCAGCACACAATCCCGGGACAGTAAGGCTTTCTTT
v_call: TRBV6-1; d_call: -; clone_size: many; cdr3_length: 13; j_call: TRBJ2-7; cdr3_aa: CASRHTGTGSQYF; cdr3_nt: TGTGCCAGCAGACATACGGGGACCGGGTCGCAGTACTTC
v_call: TRBV11-2; d_call: TRBD2; clone_size: -; cdr3_length: 16; j_call: TRBJ2-2; cdr3_aa: CASSFTSGGLIGELFF; cdr3_nt: TGTGCCAGCAGCTTCACTAGCGGGGGGCTTATCGGGGAGCTGTTTTTT
v_call: TRBV20-1; d_call: TRBD1; clone_size: many; cdr3_length: 12; j_call: TRBJ1-5; cdr3_aa: CSATGGPQPQHF; cdr3_nt: TGCAGTGCTACAGGGGGCCCTCAGCCCCAGCATTTT
v_call: TRBV20-1; d_call: TRBD2; clone_size: many; cdr3_length: 16; j_call: TRBJ2-7; cdr3_aa: CSASTGTNPYPYEQYF; cdr3_nt: TGCAGTGCTAGTACGGGGACTAACCCCTACCCCTACGAGCAGTACTTC
v_call: TRBV2; d_call: -; clone_size: many; cdr3_length: 14; j_call: TRBJ1-2; cdr3_aa: CASSRGNGNYGYTF; cdr3_nt: TGTGCCAGCTCGCGGGGCAATGGAAACTATGGCTACACCTTC
v_call: TRBV27; d_call: TRBD2; clone_size: -; cdr3_length: 14; j_call: TRBJ2-7; cdr3_aa: CASSFGTTPYEQYF; cdr3_nt: TGTGCCAGCAGTTTTGGGACTACTCCCTACGAGCAGTACTTC
v_call: TRBV6-2/TRBV6-3; d_call: -; clone_size: many; cdr3_length: 15; j_call: TRBJ1-2; cdr3_aa: CASSYPGAVEGGYTF; cdr3_nt: TGTGCCAGCAGTTATCCCGGGGCCGTAGAAGGCGGCTACACCTTC
v_call: TRBV4-2; d_call: -; clone_size: -; cdr3_length: 10; j_call: TRBJ2-3; cdr3_aa: CASSPGSQYF; cdr3_nt: TGTGCCAGCAGCCCAGGGTCGCAGTATTTT
v_call: TRBV6-1; d_call: -; clone_size: -; cdr3_length: 13; j_call: TRBJ1-1; cdr3_aa: CASGQFLNTEAFF; cdr3_nt: TGTGCCAGTGGACAATTCTTGAACACTGAAGCTTTCTTT
v_call: TRBV4-1; d_call: -; clone_size: -; cdr3_length: 13; j_call: TRBJ1-6; cdr3_aa: CASSQDGVPPLHF; cdr3_nt: TGCGCCAGCAGCCAAGATGGGGTTCCACCCCTCCACTTT
v_call: TRBV30; d_call: -; clone_size: few; cdr3_length: 14; j_call: TRBJ1-1; cdr3_aa: CAWMIYGANTEAFF; cdr3_nt: TGTGCCTGGATGATTTACGGGGCGAACACTGAAGCTTTCTTT
v_call: TRBV25-1; d_call: -; clone_size: few; cdr3_length: 12; j_call: TRBJ2-7; cdr3_aa: CASSDASYEQYF; cdr3_nt: TGTGCCAGCAGTGACGCTTCCTACGAGCAGTACTTC
v_call: TRBV9; d_call: TRBD2; clone_size: many; cdr3_length: 16; j_call: TRBJ2-7; cdr3_aa: CASSVAERGGREEQYF; cdr3_nt: TGTGCCAGCAGCGTAGCAGAGCGGGGGGGCCGGGAAGAGCAGTACTTC
v_call: TRBV18; d_call: -; clone_size: -; cdr3_length: 15; j_call: TRBJ1-2; cdr3_aa: CASSNAGWSPYGYTF; cdr3_nt: TGTGCCAGCTCCAACGCAGGGTGGTCTCCCTATGGCTACACCTTC
v_call: TRBV30; d_call: -; clone_size: many; cdr3_length: 13; j_call: TRBJ1-1; cdr3_aa: CAWSVLRGSEAFF; cdr3_nt: TGTGCCTGGAGTGTACTGAGGGGTTCAGAAGCTTTCTTT
v_call: TRBV6-5; d_call: -; clone_size: many; cdr3_length: 14; j_call: TRBJ2-5; cdr3_aa: CASSYSPPKETQYF; cdr3_nt: TGTGCCAGCAGTTACTCGCCGCCAAAAGAGACCCAGTACTTC
v_call: TRBV15; d_call: TRBD1; clone_size: -; cdr3_length: 15; j_call: TRBJ1-2; cdr3_aa: CATSRDYDRAYGYTF; cdr3_nt: TGTGCCACCAGCAGAGACTACGACAGGGCCTATGGCTACACCTTC
v_call: TRBV6-5; d_call: TRBD1; clone_size: many; cdr3_length: 13; j_call: TRBJ2-7; cdr3_aa: CASSWDRGYEQYF; cdr3_nt: TGTGCCAGCAGTTGGGACAGGGGCTACGAGCAGTACTTC
v_call: TRBV29-1; d_call: TRBD2; clone_size: many; cdr3_length: 14; j_call: TRBJ2-7; cdr3_aa: CSAQQASGPYEQYF; cdr3_nt: TGCAGCGCCCAACAGGCTAGCGGGCCCTACGAGCAGTACTTC
v_call: TRBV7-2; d_call: -; clone_size: -; cdr3_length: 16; j_call: TRBJ2-7; cdr3_aa: CASSLRGGPSSYEQYF; cdr3_nt: TGTGCCAGCAGCTTGCGAGGGGGTCCGTCGTCCTACGAGCAGTACTTC
v_call: TRBV19; d_call: TRBD1; clone_size: many; cdr3_length: 15; j_call: TRBJ2-7; cdr3_aa: CASSIVQGMTGEQYF; cdr3_nt: TGTGCCAGTAGTATAGTACAGGGGATGACGGGCGAGCAGTACTTC
v_call: TRBV7-3; d_call: -; clone_size: -; cdr3_length: 15; j_call: TRBJ1-6; cdr3_aa: CASSLNTNYNSPLHF; cdr3_nt: TGTGCCAGCAGCTTAAACACGAACTATAATTCACCCCTCCACTTT
v_call: TRBV27; d_call: -; clone_size: many; cdr3_length: 11; j_call: TRBJ1-1; cdr3_aa: CASSFGGRDFF; cdr3_nt: TGTGCCAGCAGTTTTGGCGGACGTGATTTCTTT
v_call: TRBV6-1; d_call: -; clone_size: -; cdr3_length: 13; j_call: TRBJ1-1; cdr3_aa: CASSVGQHTEAFF; cdr3_nt: TGTGCCAGCAGCGTCGGACAGCACACTGAAGCTTTCTTT
v_call: TRBV6-2/TRBV6-3; d_call: -; clone_size: many; cdr3_length: 15; j_call: TRBJ1-2; cdr3_aa: CASTTVVGFARGYTF; cdr3_nt: TGTGCCAGCACCACCGTCGTAGGGTTTGCACGCGGCTACACCTTC
v_call: TRBV12-3/TRBV12-4; d_call: -; clone_size: many; cdr3_length: 14; j_call: TRBJ1-1; cdr3_aa: CASSFSPGTTEAFF; cdr3_nt: TGTGCCAGCAGTTTCTCACCGGGTACCACTGAAGCTTTCTTT
v_call: TRBV20-1; d_call: TRBD1; clone_size: -; cdr3_length: 15; j_call: TRBJ2-7; cdr3_aa: CSARTQDRPTYEQYF; cdr3_nt: TGCAGTGCTAGGACCCAGGACAGGCCGACCTACGAGCAGTACTTC
v_call: TRBV6-1; d_call: TRBD1; clone_size: few; cdr3_length: 12; j_call: TRBJ2-4; cdr3_aa: CASSWTGPIKYF; cdr3_nt: TGTGCCAGCTCGTGGACAGGGCCCATTAAGTACTTC
v_call: TRBV6-5; d_call: TRBD1; clone_size: many; cdr3_length: 15; j_call: TRBJ1-1; cdr3_aa: CASSWDSLRNTEAFF; cdr3_nt: TGTGCCAGCAGTTGGGACAGCCTACGGAACACTGAAGCTTTCTTT
v_call: TRBV11-2; d_call: -; clone_size: many; cdr3_length: 17; j_call: TRBJ2-7; cdr3_aa: CASSLGYYQGDLYEQYF; cdr3_nt: TGTGCCAGCAGCTTAGGTTATTATCAAGGGGACCTTTACGAGCAGTACTTC
v_call: TRBV11-2; d_call: -; clone_size: many; cdr3_length: 16; j_call: TRBJ1-3; cdr3_aa: CASSLGRGRSGNTIYF; cdr3_nt: TGTGCCAGCAGCTTAGGACGCGGACGCTCTGGAAACACCATATATTTT
v_call: TRBV12-3/TRBV12-4; d_call: -; clone_size: many; cdr3_length: 13; j_call: TRBJ2-2; cdr3_aa: CASSPRATGELFF; cdr3_nt: TGTGCCAGCAGTCCCAGGGCCACCGGGGAGCTGTTTTTT
v_call: TRBV6-5; d_call: -; clone_size: many; cdr3_length: 16; j_call: TRBJ1-1; cdr3_aa: CASTTGTGTGNTEAFF; cdr3_nt: TGTGCCAGCACAACTGGAACGGGGACTGGGAACACTGAAGCTTTCTTT
v_call: TRBV15; d_call: -; clone_size: many; cdr3_length: 12; j_call: TRBJ2-4; cdr3_aa: CATSEKKNIQYF; cdr3_nt: TGTGCCACCAGCGAGAAAAAAAACATTCAGTACTTC
v_call: TRBV12-3/TRBV12-4; d_call: -; clone_size: many; cdr3_length: 12; j_call: TRBJ2-6; cdr3_aa: CASTTLANVLTF; cdr3_nt: TGTGCCAGCACCACCCTGGCCAACGTCCTGACTTTC
v_call: TRBV15; d_call: -; clone_size: many; cdr3_length: 16; j_call: TRBJ1-1; cdr3_aa: CATSRGTRWEDRRAFF; cdr3_nt: TGTGCCACCAGCAGAGGGACTAGGTGGGAAGACAGACGGGCTTTCTTT